This entry features one TCR beta chain sequence. Its antigen is unidentified. The data were obtained in a study of OX40 agonist ivuxolimab in advanced cancers. General study results and limits: CD8+ T cells (on average) carried more expanded clones than CD4+ T cells.

CDR1 and CDR2 from the germline V gene are MDHEN and SYDVKM. V gave up 3 bases and J gave up 5 bases, with 13 bases separating them. The CDR3 sequence is 14 residues long. Method: immunoSEQ multiplex PCR; TCRdb's copy keeps in-frame clones and lacks some. The repertoire holds 13,000 to 15,000 clones, with about 80% as singletons. Source: CD4+ or CD8+ T cells sorted from blood, taken in a trial of the OX40 agonist ivuxolimab. The receptor was derived from an adult with an advanced solid tumor such as melanoma, head and neck, liver or kidney cancer. The rearrangement uses TRBV28 and TRBJ2-5; D call uncertain. This CDR3 reads CASSFSEPRETQYF. CDR3 nucleotides: TGTGCCAGCAGTTTCTCGGAGCCCCGGGAGACCCAGTACTTC. Looking up the rest from reference TRBV28 and TRBJ2-5 gives the full variable domain: DVKVTQSSRYLVKRTGEKVFLECVQDMDHENMFWYRQDPGLGLRLIYFSYDVKMKEKGDIPEGYSVSREKKERFSLILESASTNQTSMYLCASSFSEPRETQYFGPGTRLLVL.